This entry lists 4 T cell receptor beta chains sequenced from one sample in a study of blood T cell repertoires in COVID-19. Sequencing was performed with immunoSEQ multiplex PCR; in TCRdb, only in-frame clones are kept and a portion is missing. The repertoire holds around 260,000 clones, about nine tenths seen once, with 0.85% to 0.95% in the top ten. The specimen was peripheral blood. Receptor source: a woman between 40 and 50 years old who had recovered from COVID-19.

This clone was seen just once. The V call is TRBV10-2, the J call TRBJ2-1, with a tentative D call TRBD2 (6 bases). Trimming removed 3 bases at V and 6 bases at J, with 15 bases between. Germline V lookup: CDR1 WSHSY, CDR2 SAAADI. The CDR3 is made up of 15 amino acids. The CDR3 DNA reads as TGCGCCAGCAGTGATCCGGGACTGGGCGGCAATGAGCAGTTCTTC. Protein: CASSDPGLGGNEQFF.

V gene TRBV19 combines with J gene TRBJ1-3; 7 nucleotides agree with TRBD1. The CDR3 has 15 amino acids. Germline assignment: CDR1 LNHDA and CDR2 SQIVND (reference sequence). V dropped 6 bases and J dropped 5; count of bases not matched to a gene: 10. CDR3 in amino acids: CASREARGSRNTIYF. Here the CDR3 DNA reads TGTGCCAGTAGGGAGGCCAGGGGGTCTCGAAACACCATATATTTT.

This sequence joins TRBV20-1 and TRBJ2-3; D remains unclear. CDR3 size: 11 residues. Trimming removed 1 base at V and 5 bases at J, with 4 bases between. Per the germline V gene, CDR1 is DFQATT and CDR2 is SNEGSKA (reference sequence). This CDR3 reads CSARAVDTQYF. As DNA, the CDR3 is TGCAGTGCTAGAGCTGTAGATACGCAGTATTTT.

This chain connects TRBV4-2 to TRBJ2-1; D ambiguous. The V and J ends lost 4 bases and 0 bases respectively, with 13 bases between them. There are 16 residues in the CDR3. Per the germline V gene, CDR1 is LGHNA and CDR2 is YNFKEQ. CDR3 coding DNA: TGTGCCAGCAGCCCCCTGCGCTACGACTCCTACAATGAGCAGTTCTTC. It codes for CASSPLRYDSYNEQFF.